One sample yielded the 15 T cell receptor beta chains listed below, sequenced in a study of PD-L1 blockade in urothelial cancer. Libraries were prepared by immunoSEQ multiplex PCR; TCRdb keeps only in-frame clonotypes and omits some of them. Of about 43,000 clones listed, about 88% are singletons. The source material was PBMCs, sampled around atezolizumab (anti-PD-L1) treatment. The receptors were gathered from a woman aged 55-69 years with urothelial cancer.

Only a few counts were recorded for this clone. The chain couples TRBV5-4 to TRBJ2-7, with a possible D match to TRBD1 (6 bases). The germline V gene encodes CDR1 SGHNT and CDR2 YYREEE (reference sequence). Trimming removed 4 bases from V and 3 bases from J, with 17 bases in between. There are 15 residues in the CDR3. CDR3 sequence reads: CASSPVGTKGYEQYF. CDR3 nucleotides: TGTGCCAGCAGCCCCGTTGGGACAAAGGGCTACGAGCAGTACTTC.

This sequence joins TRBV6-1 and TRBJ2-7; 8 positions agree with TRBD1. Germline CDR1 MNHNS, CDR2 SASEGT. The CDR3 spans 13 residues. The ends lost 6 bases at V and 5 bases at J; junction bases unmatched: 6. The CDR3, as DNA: TGTGCCAGCAGGTTGACAGGGGTCCACGAGCAGTACTTC. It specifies CASRLTGVHEQYF.

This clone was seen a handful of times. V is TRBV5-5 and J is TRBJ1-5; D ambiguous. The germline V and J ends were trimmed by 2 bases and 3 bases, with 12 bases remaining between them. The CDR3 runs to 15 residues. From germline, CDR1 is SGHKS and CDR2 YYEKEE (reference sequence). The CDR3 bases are TGTGCCAGCAGCTTTTACTCGGGGTTCAATCAGCCCCAGCATTTT. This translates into CASSFYSGFNQPQHF. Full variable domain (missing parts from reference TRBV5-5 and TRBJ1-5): DAGVTQSPTHLIKTRGQQVTLRCSPISGHKSVSWYQQVLGQGPQFIFQYYEKEERGRGNFPDRFSARQFPNYSSELNVNALLLGDSALYLCASSFYSGFNQPQHFGDGTRLSIL.

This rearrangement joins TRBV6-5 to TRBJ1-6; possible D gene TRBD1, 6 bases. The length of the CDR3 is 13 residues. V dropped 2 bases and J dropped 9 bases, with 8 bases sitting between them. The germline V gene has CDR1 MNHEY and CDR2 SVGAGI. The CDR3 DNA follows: TGTGCCAGCAGTTACGAACAGGGTTCACCCCTCCACTTT. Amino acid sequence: CASSYEQGSPLHF.

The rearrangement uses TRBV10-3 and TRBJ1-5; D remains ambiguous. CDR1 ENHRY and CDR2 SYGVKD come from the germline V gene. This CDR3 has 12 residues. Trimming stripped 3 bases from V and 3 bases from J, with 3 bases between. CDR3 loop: CAISDNNQPQHF. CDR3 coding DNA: TGTGCCATCAGTGATAACAATCAGCCCCAGCATTTT.

CDR3 protein: CASRSDPSSYEQYF. As DNA, the CDR3 is TGCGCCAGCAGGTCAGATCCTTCGTCCTACGAGCAGTACTTC. This chain links TRBV10-2 with TRBJ2-7; D not resolved. The CDR3 has 14 amino acids. CDR1 is WSHSY and CDR2 is SAAADI in the germline V gene. The V end lost 6 bases, the J end lost 1 base, and 13 bases lay between the germline ends.

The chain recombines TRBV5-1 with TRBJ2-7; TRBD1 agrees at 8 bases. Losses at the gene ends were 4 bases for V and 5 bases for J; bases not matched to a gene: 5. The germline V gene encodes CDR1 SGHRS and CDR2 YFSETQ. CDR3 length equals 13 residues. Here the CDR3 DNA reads TGCGCCAGCAGCCGGACAGGGTTCCACGAGCAGTACTTC. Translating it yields CASSRTGFHEQYF.

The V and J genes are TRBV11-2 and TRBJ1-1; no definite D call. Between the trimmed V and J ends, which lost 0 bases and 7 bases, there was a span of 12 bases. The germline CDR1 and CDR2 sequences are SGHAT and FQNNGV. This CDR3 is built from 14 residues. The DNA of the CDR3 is TGTGCCAGCAGCTTAGATCCCCGCCGAGATGAAGCTTTCTTT. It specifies CASSLDPRRDEAFF.

In DNA form, the CDR3 reads TGCGCCAGCAGCCAAGATGAGTTTATGACAACGGAGCAGTACTTC. Protein: CASSQDEFMTTEQYF. V is TRBV4-3 and J is TRBJ2-7; D is undetermined. The germline V gene encodes CDR1 LGHNA and CDR2 YSLEER. The CDR3 spans 15 residues. With 0 bases removed from V and 7 bases from J, the gap between germline ends came to 16 bases.

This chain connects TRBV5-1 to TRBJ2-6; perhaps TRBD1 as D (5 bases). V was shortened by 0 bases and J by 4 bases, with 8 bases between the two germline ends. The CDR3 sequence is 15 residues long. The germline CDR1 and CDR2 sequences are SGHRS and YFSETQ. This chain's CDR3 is CASSLGGQGANVLTF. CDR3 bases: TGCGCCAGCAGCTTGGGGGGCCAGGGGGCCAACGTCCTGACTTTC.

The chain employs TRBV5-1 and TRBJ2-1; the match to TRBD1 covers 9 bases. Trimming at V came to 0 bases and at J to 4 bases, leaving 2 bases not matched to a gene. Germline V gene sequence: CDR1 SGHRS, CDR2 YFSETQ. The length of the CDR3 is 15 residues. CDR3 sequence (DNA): TGCGCCAGCAGCTTGGTACAGGGGGCTTACAATGAGCAGTTCTTC. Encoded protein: CASSLVQGAYNEQFF.

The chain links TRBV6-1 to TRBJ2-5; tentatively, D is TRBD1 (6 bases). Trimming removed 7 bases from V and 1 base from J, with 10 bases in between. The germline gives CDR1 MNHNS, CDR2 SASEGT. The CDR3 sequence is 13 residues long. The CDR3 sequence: CASNPQGQETQYF. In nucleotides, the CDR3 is TGTGCCAGCAATCCACAGGGCCAAGAGACCCAGTACTTC.

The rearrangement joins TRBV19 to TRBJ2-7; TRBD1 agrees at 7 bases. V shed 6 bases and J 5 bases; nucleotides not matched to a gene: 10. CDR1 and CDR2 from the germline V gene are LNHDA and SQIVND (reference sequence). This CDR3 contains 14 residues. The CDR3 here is CASSYDRDGDEQYF. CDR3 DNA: TGTGCCAGTAGCTATGACAGGGATGGGGACGAGCAGTACTTC. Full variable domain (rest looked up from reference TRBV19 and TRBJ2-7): DGGITQSPKYLFRKEGQNVTLSCEQNLNHDAMYWYRQDPGQGLRLIYYSQIVNDFQKGDIAEGYSVSREKKESFPLTVTSAQKNPTAFYLCASSYDRDGDEQYFGPGTRLTVT.

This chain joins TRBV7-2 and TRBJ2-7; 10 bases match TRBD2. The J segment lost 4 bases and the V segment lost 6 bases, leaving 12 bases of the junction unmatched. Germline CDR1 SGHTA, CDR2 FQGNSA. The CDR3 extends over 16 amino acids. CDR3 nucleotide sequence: TGTGCCAGCAGTTCGAAGGGCCAGCGGGGGGGATACGAGCAGTACTTC. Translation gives CASSSKGQRGGYEQYF.

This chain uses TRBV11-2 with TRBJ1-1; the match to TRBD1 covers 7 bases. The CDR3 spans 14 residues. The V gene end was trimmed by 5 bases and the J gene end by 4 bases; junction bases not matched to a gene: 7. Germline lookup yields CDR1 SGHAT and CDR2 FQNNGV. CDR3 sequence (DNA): TGTGCCAGCAGCGCGAACAGGGGATTCACTGAAGCTTTCTTT. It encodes CASSANRGFTEAFF.